One and the same sample provided the 32 T cell receptor beta chains below, sequenced in a study of blood T cells in healthy people across ages (dated by TCRdb to about 2015). Library construction relied on 5' RACE. The reads were generated on an Illumina HiSeq 2500. The second PCR ran for about 6 to 11 cycles and used a J-beta primer mix along with a sample-barcoded 5' primer. TCRdb ran its own pipeline on the public reads, namely fastp trimming at Q25 and MiXCR clone calling, and kept in-frame beta chains. Rows are combined by CDR3 protein, so each entry shows the most common genes and DNA. The sample contains under 1 million distinct CDR3 sequences, around 43% of them found a single time. Of the sample, approximately 19% is held by the ten largest clones. Sequenced material: blood. These receptors were collected from a man aged 55 to 70 in good health.

This clonotype was seen a handful of times. V gene TRBV29-1 combines with J gene TRBJ2-7, with 8 positions matching TRBD2. J lost 6 bases, V lost 7 bases, and 11 bases had no gene match. This CDR3 contains 13 residues. The V gene's germline CDR1 is SQVTM and CDR2 ANQGSEA. The CDR3: CSASAGGTPEQYF. CDR3 sequence (DNA): TGCAGCGCCTCGGCGGGGGGTACTCCCGAGCAGTACTTC.

This chain uses TRBV2 with TRBJ1-6; D is undetermined. Trimming took 7 bases from V and 8 from J, leaving 9 bases between them. Germline-derived CDR1 and CDR2 are SNHLY and FYNNEI. The CDR3 consists of 12 residues. The DNA for the CDR3 is TGTGCCAGCAATTCCGGGGATTCACCCCTCCACTTT. Protein sequence: CASNSGDSPLHF.

This clonotype was observed a handful of times. The genes are TRBV28 and TRBJ2-1; the D is unclear. The CDR3 runs 16 residues. V gave up 3 bases and J gave up 8 bases, with 20 bases separating them. From germline, CDR1 is MDHEN and CDR2 SYDVKM. CDR3 sequence: CASSFPKTMGPDEQFF. The CDR3 DNA sequence: TGTGCCAGCAGTTTTCCTAAGACGATGGGCCCCGATGAGCAGTTCTTC. Full variable domain (outside the CDR3, taken from reference TRBV28 and TRBJ2-1): DVKVTQSSRYLVKRTGEKVFLECVQDMDHENMFWYRQDPGLGLRLIYFSYDVKMKEKGDIPEGYSVSREKKERFSLILESASTNQTSMYLCASSFPKTMGPDEQFFGPGTRLTVL.

V usage is TRBV2 and J usage is TRBJ1-2; D is uncertain. Between the trimmed V and J ends, which lost 6 bases and 0 bases, there was a span of 14 bases. CDR1 and CDR2 (germline): SNHLY, FYNNEI. This CDR3 is built from 15 residues. CDR3 sequence (DNA): TGTGCCAGCAGCAGGTCGGCCCTCGCTAACTATGGCTACACCTTC. Residues: CASSRSALANYGYTF.

This clonotype has more than one count but fewer than ten. The chain uses TRBV7-2 and TRBJ2-3, with a weak D call TRBD2 (6 bases). The CDR3 is 14 amino acids. Germline values: CDR1 SGHTA, CDR2 FQGNSA. Trimming cost V 8 bases and J 3 bases, with 15 bases left between them. The CDR3, as DNA: TGTGCCAGCGGCTCCGGGACTCGGACAGATACGCAGTATTTT. As protein: CASGSGTRTDTQYF.

On this clonotype itself: One end of the junction fails to match germline, which may point to a read error. The rearrangement uses TRBV11-2 and TRBJ2-5; no firm D call. Germline V gene lookup returns CDR1 SGHAT and CDR2 FQNNGV. The CDR3 length is 13 residues. For the CDR3, the DNA is TGTGCCAGCAACTTAAGGGATACGGAACGCCAGTACTTC. As protein: CASNLRDTERQYF.

This clonotype showed up just once. This chain connects TRBV18 to TRBJ1-6; D is undetermined. CDR3 length: 15 residues. CDR1 is KGHSH, CDR2 LQKENI, per germline. Trimming pared 2 bases from V and 8 bases from J, leaving 13 bases between. The CDR3 DNA reads as TGTGCCAGCTCACCATCTACCCGGCGGGATTCACCCCTCCACTTT. Translated, it gives CASSPSTRRDSPLHF.

This chain uses TRBV5-1 with TRBJ2-5; D is unclear. The CDR3 spans 13 residues. Germline V gene data show CDR1 as SGHRS and CDR2 as YFSETQ. V lost 4 bases, J lost 5 bases, and 12 bases lay in between. DNA of the CDR3: TGCGCCAGCAGCCCGCTTTGGGGTGAGACCCAGTACTTC. Its protein product is CASSPLWGETQYF.

V gene TRBV4-1 combines with J gene TRBJ1-6, with TRBD1 as a possible D gene (5 bases). Germline V gene lookup returns CDR1 MGHRA and CDR2 YSYEKL. Trimming removed 5 bases from V and 8 bases from J, with 13 bases in between. The CDR3 loop spans 14 amino acids. CDR3: CASSTGTVDSPLHF. The CDR3 DNA reads as TGCGCCAGCAGCACCGGGACGGTGGATTCACCCCTCCACTTT.

The gene calls are TRBV3-1 and TRBJ1-2; D is unclear. Per the germline V gene, CDR1 is LGHDT and CDR2 is YNNKEL (reference sequence). Trimming took off 1 base at V and 6 bases at J, with 12 bases between the two ends. This CDR3 contains 14 residues. The CDR3 nucleotides read TGTGCCAGCAGCCAAGTCCCCGGTAATCATGGCTACACCTTC. The encoded protein is CASSQVPGNHGYTF.

This clonotype was counted only a few times. The chain combines TRBV20-1 with TRBJ1-5; D perhaps matches TRBD1 (5 bases). The CDR3 sequence is 17 residues long. CDR1 is DFQATT, CDR2 SNEGSKA, per germline (reference sequence). V lost 6 bases and J 0 bases, leaving 21 bases between the germline ends. CDR3 protein: CSAPAGKGSYSNQPQHF. The CDR3 DNA reads as TGCAGTGCCCCCGCCGGGAAGGGGTCTTATAGCAATCAGCCCCAGCATTTT.

V usage is TRBV7-6 and J usage is TRBJ2-5, with 12 bases that match TRBD2. CDR1 is SGHVS and CDR2 is FNYEAQ in the germline V gene. The CDR3 runs 19 residues. With V trimmed by 3 bases and J by 3 bases, 14 bases remained unmatched. CDR3 in amino acids: CASSFRTSGAKIWEETQYF. CDR3 DNA: TGTGCCAGCAGCTTCAGGACTAGCGGGGCCAAAATTTGGGAAGAGACCCAGTACTTC. Full variable domain (missing parts from reference TRBV7-6 and TRBJ2-5): GAGVSQSPRYKVTKRGQDVALRCDPISGHVSLYWYRQALGQGPEFLTYFNYEAQQDKSGLPNDRFSAERPEGSISTLTIQRTEQRDSAMYRCASSFRTSGAKIWEETQYFGPGTRLLVL.

This clonotype was counted between two and nine times. The chain carries TRBV24-1 and TRBJ2-1; D remains ambiguous. The CDR3 runs to 13 residues. Germline V gene data show CDR1 as KGHDR and CDR2 as SFDVKD. V was clipped by 4 bases and J by 4 bases, with 7 bases between them. As DNA, the CDR3 is TGTGCCACCAGTGACCGCCAGTACAATGAGCAGTTCTTC. Translated: CATSDRQYNEQFF.

The genes are TRBV4-3 and TRBJ2-1; D is perhaps TRBD2 (6 bases). V lost 4 bases, J lost 9 bases, and 16 bases lay in between. This CDR3 is built from 14 residues. Germline V CDR1 and CDR2: LGHNA, YSLEER. The DNA of the CDR3 is TGCGCCAGCAGCCGCGGGGCCGGGTCCCGTGAGCAGTTCTTC. It yields the protein CASSRGAGSREQFF.

V usage is TRBV18 and J usage is TRBJ2-1; no reliable D call. The ends were cut back, 2 bases at V and 4 bases at J, with 12 bases in the middle. The CDR3 contains 15 residues. Germline V lookup: CDR1 KGHSH, CDR2 LQKENI. The CDR3 sequence is CASSPSELPYNEQFF. The DNA of the CDR3 is TGTGCCAGCTCACCATCGGAACTACCATACAATGAGCAGTTCTTC.

The chain employs TRBV14 and TRBJ1-2, with D unclear. The V gene's germline CDR1 is SGHDN and CDR2 FVKESK. V lost 1 base to trimming and J lost 5 bases, with 8 bases between them. This CDR3 comprises 13 residues. The DNA of the CDR3 is TGTGCCAGCAGCCAAGGGTTGCGATATGGCTACACCTTC. Its translation: CASSQGLRYGYTF.

In DNA form, the CDR3 reads TGTGCCAGCAGCCAGGGGACTAGCGGGATTGAAAGTGAGCAGTTCTTC. Amino acids: CASSQGTSGIESEQFF. The J gene is TRBJ2-1, the V gene TRBV4-2; 13 bases align to TRBD2. The CDR3 consists of 16 residues. Germline loops: CDR1 LGHNA, CDR2 YNFKEQ. Germline trimming cut 3 bases from V and 9 bases from J; bases unmatched to any gene: 8.

The V gene is TRBV6-6, the J gene TRBJ2-3; D uncertain. V was pared by 2 bases and J by 0 bases, with 12 bases between. Germline V lookup: CDR1 MNHNY, CDR2 SVGAGI (reference sequence). This CDR3 is 16 amino acids long. The CDR3, as DNA: TGTGCCAGCAGTTACCGCGAGTTTTCTAGCACAGATACGCAGTATTTT. This encodes CASSYREFSSTDTQYF.

The chain combines TRBV10-2 with TRBJ1-1; maybe TRBD1 (6 bases). V lost 6 bases and J lost 0, with 11 bases in between. This CDR3 contains 14 residues. Germline V lookup: CDR1 WSHSY, CDR2 SAAADI. For the CDR3, the DNA is TGCGCCAGCAGGAGGGGGGGAATGAACACTGAAGCTTTCTTT. Translating it yields CASRRGGMNTEAFF.

The chain uses TRBV5-1 and TRBJ1-1; 7 nucleotides agree with TRBD1. In germline, CDR1 is SGHRS, CDR2 YFSETQ. Trimming removed 7 bases from V and 6 bases from J; junction bases left unmatched: 12. The CDR3 loop spans 14 amino acids. The CDR3 DNA reads TGCGCCAGCCGGATTGCCGGGACAGAAGCTGAAGCTTTCTTT. Protein product: CASRIAGTEAEAFF.

The chain employs TRBV6-5 and TRBJ2-7; 7 nucleotides align to TRBD1. J lost 0 bases, V lost 0 bases, and 11 bases had no gene match. The CDR3 loop spans 18 amino acids. Germline V gives CDR1 MNHEY, CDR2 SVGAGI. CDR3 residues: CASSYSAPNRGVSYEQYF. CDR3 in DNA: TGTGCCAGCAGTTACTCCGCCCCTAACAGGGGCGTCTCCTACGAGCAGTACTTC.

Written as DNA, the CDR3 is TGTGCCAGCAGCTCACAGACCCGGAATACGCAGTATTTT. Its translation is CASSSQTRNTQYF. This chain uses TRBV7-9 with TRBJ2-3; the D is unclear. Germline V lookup: CDR1 SEHNR, CDR2 FQNEAQ (reference sequence). The ends were cut back, 4 bases at V and 7 bases at J, with 12 bases in the middle. The CDR3 runs 13 residues.

Only a few counts were recorded for this clonotype. The gene calls are TRBV11-2 and TRBJ2-7; 7 bases are a match to TRBD1. CDR3 size: 16 residues. Losses at the gene ends were 2 bases for V and 3 bases for J; bases not matched to a gene: 10. CDR1 is SGHAT and CDR2 is FQNNGV in the germline V gene. DNA for the CDR3: TGTGCCAGCAGCTTATCTACTGTGACAGGGAGCTACGAGCAGTACTTC. Its protein is CASSLSTVTGSYEQYF.

This clonotype has more than one count but fewer than ten. J is TRBJ2-7 and V is TRBV7-2, with no clear D. The CDR3 has 14 residues. Trimming pared 5 bases from V and 2 bases from J, leaving 13 bases between. The germline gives CDR1 SGHTA, CDR2 FQGNSA. The CDR3 region is CASSPTNYPYEQYF. The DNA for the CDR3 is TGTGCCAGCAGCCCGACGAACTATCCCTACGAGCAGTACTTC.

V and J are TRBV20-1 and TRBJ2-1; the D gene is possibly TRBD1 (5 bases). The DNA end favors TRBJ2-7, so the J call may be wrong. CDR3 length: 14 amino acids. Germline CDR1 is DFQATT and CDR2 is SNEGSKA (reference sequence). The CDR3 here is CSARRRGSSYEQYF. The CDR3 nucleotides read TGCAGTGCGCGTAGAAGGGGCAGCTCCTACGAGCAGTACTTC.

This rearrangement joins TRBV28 to TRBJ1-2; 9 bases fit TRBD1. This CDR3 is built from 15 residues. Germline values: CDR1 MDHEN, CDR2 SYDVKM. V shed 5 bases, J shed 8 bases, and the junction held 12 bases outside the gene matches. The CDR3 DNA sequence: TGTGCCAGCAGTCACCCTCGGGACAGGGAGATCGGCTACACCTTC. Protein sequence: CASSHPRDREIGYTF.

The chain recombines TRBV9 with TRBJ1-6; TRBD1 is a possible D gene (5 bases). CDR1 is SGDLS, CDR2 YYNGEE, per germline. The CDR3 runs to 14 residues. The ends were cut back, 2 bases at V and 6 bases at J, with 9 bases in the middle. The CDR3 loop reads CASSVEGSNSPLHF. In DNA form, the CDR3 reads TGTGCCAGCAGCGTGGAGGGGAGTAATTCACCCCTCCACTTT.

The V and J genes are TRBV6-5 and TRBJ2-4, with D unresolved. The J call may be wrong; the DNA end is better matched by TRBJ2-7. Germline V CDR1 and CDR2: MNHEY, SVGAGI. The length of the CDR3 is 13 residues. For the CDR3, the DNA is TGTGCCAGCAGTTACGGTGGGGTGGCCGAGCAGTACTTC. It encodes CASSYGGVAEQYF.

The chain couples TRBV10-1 to TRBJ2-3; D is ambiguous. The CDR3 is 14 amino acids. Germline CDR1 and CDR2: WNHNN and SYGVQD (reference sequence). V was cut by 3 bases and J by 2 bases, with 9 bases left in between. CDR3 DNA sequence: TGCGCCAGCAGTGATCGGGTGAACACAGATACGCAGTATTTT. Translated, it gives CASSDRVNTDTQYF.

This clonotype is a singleton in its sample. The J gene is TRBJ2-1, the V gene TRBV12-3 or TRBV12-4; tentatively, D is TRBD2 (6 bases). This CDR3 comprises 14 residues. V lost 5 bases and J lost 13, with 21 bases in between. CDR3 in amino acids: CASSRNLAKETQFF. The CDR3 nucleotides are TGTGCCAGCAGTCGCAACCTAGCGAAGGAGACCCAGTTCTTC.

For this clonotype: Mismatch with germline at one junction end may stem from a read error. The CDR3 bases are TGTACCAGCAGTTTTCCCCTAAGCACAGATACGCAGTATTTT. Translating gives CTSSFPLSTDTQYF. This sequence joins TRBV12-3 or TRBV12-4 and TRBJ2-3; D is unclear. This CDR3 contains 14 residues.

The chain has TRBV4-3 and TRBJ1-2; 7 nucleotides line up with TRBD1. The CDR3 runs 15 residues. CDR1 is LGHNA and CDR2 is YSLEER in the germline V gene. J gave up 2 bases and V 0 bases, and 3 bases lay outside the gene matches. The CDR3 spells CASSQERGLNYGYTF. CDR3 bases: TGCGCCAGCAGCCAAGAAAGGGGGCTAAACTATGGCTACACCTTC.